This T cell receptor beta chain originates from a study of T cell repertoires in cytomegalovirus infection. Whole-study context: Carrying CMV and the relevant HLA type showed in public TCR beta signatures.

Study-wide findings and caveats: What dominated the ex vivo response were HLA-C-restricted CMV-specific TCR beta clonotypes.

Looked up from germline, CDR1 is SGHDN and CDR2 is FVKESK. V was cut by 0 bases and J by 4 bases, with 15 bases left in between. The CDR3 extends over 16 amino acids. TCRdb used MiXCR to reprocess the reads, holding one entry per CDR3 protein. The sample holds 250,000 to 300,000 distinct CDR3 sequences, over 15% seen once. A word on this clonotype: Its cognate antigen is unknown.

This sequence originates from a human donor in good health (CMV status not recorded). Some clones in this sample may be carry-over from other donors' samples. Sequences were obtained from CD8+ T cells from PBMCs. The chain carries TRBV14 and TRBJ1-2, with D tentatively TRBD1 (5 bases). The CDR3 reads CASSQDYAGSAYGYTF. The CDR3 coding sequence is TGTGCCAGCAGCCAAGATTATGCAGGGTCGGCCTATGGCTACACCTTC.